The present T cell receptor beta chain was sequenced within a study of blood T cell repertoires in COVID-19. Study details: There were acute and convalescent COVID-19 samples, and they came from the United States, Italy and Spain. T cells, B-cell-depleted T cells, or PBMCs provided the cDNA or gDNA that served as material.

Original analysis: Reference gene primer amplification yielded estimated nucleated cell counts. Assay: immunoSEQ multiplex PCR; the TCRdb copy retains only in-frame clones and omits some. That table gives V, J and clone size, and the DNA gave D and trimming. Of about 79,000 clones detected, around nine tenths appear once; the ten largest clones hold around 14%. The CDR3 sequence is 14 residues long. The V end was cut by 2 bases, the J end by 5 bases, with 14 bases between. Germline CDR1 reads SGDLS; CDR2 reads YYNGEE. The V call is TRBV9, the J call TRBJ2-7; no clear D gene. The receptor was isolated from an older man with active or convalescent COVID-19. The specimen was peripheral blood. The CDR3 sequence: CASSVASSSNEQYF. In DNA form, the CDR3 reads TGTGCCAGCAGCGTCGCTAGTAGTTCTAACGAGCAGTACTTC. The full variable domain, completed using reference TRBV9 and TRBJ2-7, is DSGVTQTPKHLITATGQRVTLRCSPRSGDLSVYWYQQSLDQGLQFLIQYYNGEERAKGNILERFSAQQFPDLHSELNLSSLELGDSALYFCASSVASSSNEQYFGPGTRLTVT.